This TCR beta chain originates from a study of shared clonotypes between healthy human individuals. Study findings and constraints: Represented diversity (both genetic and exposure-history) was limited by the small number of donors. Some naive CD4 clonotypes, roughly 4.5%, turned up in common across several donors.

Genomic DNA from each subset was divided evenly over several immunoSEQ plates. Using immunoSEQ multiplex PCR, the repertoire was profiled, and TCRdb retains in-frame clones only, with some absent. The sample lists roughly 1,800,000 clones; about 95% were seen once. There are a few counts of this clone. Its antigen remains unidentified. Naive-designated CD8 cells lacked CD45RO, were positively enriched for CCR7, and omitted terminally differentiated effector memory CD45RA+ cells. V dropped 5 bases and J dropped 6; count of bases not matched to a gene: 7. This CDR3 region has 16 residues. Germline V gene lookup returns CDR1 SEHNR and CDR2 FQNEAQ (reference sequence).

The TCR sequence derives from a man aged 18 to 29 in good health. The sequencing input was naive CD8+ T cells sorted from blood. This chain joins TRBV7-9 and TRBJ2-1; 13 bases are shared with TRBD2. For the CDR3, the DNA is TGTGCCAGCAGCCTCGGACTAGCGGGAGCTGTCAATGAGCAGTTCTTC. Its protein is CASSLGLAGAVNEQFF.